This T cell receptor beta chain was sequenced for a study of blood T cell repertoires in COVID-19. Background on the study: Acute and convalescent COVID-19 specimens originated in the United States, Italy and Spain. Sources were T cells, B-cell-depleted T cells, or PBMCs; the material itself was cDNA or gDNA.

Study processing details: For nucleated cells, counts were estimated from reference gene primer amplification. Assay used: immunoSEQ multiplex PCR; TCRdb lists only in-frame clones, some missing. V, J and clone size are taken as reported in that table, and D and trimming were inferred from the DNA itself. The sample holds roughly 65,000 clones, roughly three quarters seen once. The receptor comes from a human donor in a cohort sampled during active COVID-19. Sequenced: peripheral blood.

The CDR3 spells CATNPGQGQEKLFF. The CDR3 nucleotides are TGTGCCACCAACCCGGGACAGGGGCAAGAAAAACTGTTTTTT. The rearrangement uses TRBV15 and TRBJ1-4; 10 nucleotides agree with TRBD1. Germline values: CDR1 LNHNV, CDR2 YYDKDF (reference sequence). The V gene end was trimmed by 7 bases and the J gene end by 8 bases; junction bases not matched to a gene: 7. The CDR3 runs 14 residues.